The 9 T cell receptor beta chains below were found in one sample sequenced in a study of blood T cells in healthy people across ages. Primers used in a second PCR of roughly 6 to 12 cycles were a sample-barcoded 5' primer and a J-beta primer mix. TCRdb called the 5' RACE reads again in MiXCR, with one record for every CDR3 protein. This table has roughly 800,000 distinct CDR3 sequences, nearly 60% appearing once. Input material: blood. These TCRs come from a man between 25 and 39 years old in good health.

Only a few counts were recorded for this clonotype. This sequence joins TRBV27 and TRBJ2-1; TRBD2 matches at 7 bases. J gave up 9 bases and V 8 bases, and 7 bases lay outside the gene matches. The germline V gene encodes CDR1 MNHEY and CDR2 SMNVEV (reference sequence). The CDR3 consists of 12 residues. The CDR3 reads CASSLGGGEQFF. For the CDR3, the DNA is TGTGCCAGCTCCCTGGGGGGGGGTGAGCAGTTCTTC.

This clonotype was seen only once. In DNA form, the CDR3 reads TGTGCCAGCAGCTCGTGGACTATTGAGCAGTTCTTC. It specifies CASSSWTIEQFF. The chain couples TRBV7-2 to TRBJ2-1; a possible D gene is TRBD2 (6 bases). Trimming shortened V by 4 bases and J by 9 bases, and 10 bases separated the two germline ends. The CDR3 has 12 residues. Germline-derived CDR1 and CDR2 are SGHTA and FQGNSA.

With respect to this clonotype: This may be a read error, as it is one base from a much larger clone. The rearrangement links TRBV7-2 to TRBJ2-1; TRBD1 aligns across 7 bases. The J call could be wrong; TRBJ2-7 is a better fit for the DNA end. The germline CDR1 and CDR2 sequences are SGHTA and FQGNSA. The CDR3 is 20 amino acids. CDR3 protein: CASSLGGNRGGPSKSNEQYF. Written as DNA, the CDR3 is TGTGCCAGCAGCTTAGGGGGGAACAGGGGTGGTCCTTCTAAGAGCAATGAGCAGTACTTC.

J is TRBJ2-1 and V is TRBV5-1; weak D call: TRBD2 (7 bases). Germline V gene sequence: CDR1 SGHRS, CDR2 YFSETQ. The germline V and J ends were trimmed by 4 bases and 2 bases, with 13 bases remaining between them. The CDR3 spans 15 residues. The CDR3 loop is CASSASGGPYNEQFF. For the CDR3, the DNA is TGCGCCAGCAGCGCCTCGGGGGGCCCCTACAATGAGCAGTTCTTC.

The chain has TRBV10-3 and TRBJ1-4, with 9 bases identical to TRBD1. The CDR3 is 17 residues long. After removal of 4 bases from V and 5 bases from J, the junction contained 11 bases not matched to a gene. Germline V gene sequence: CDR1 ENHRY, CDR2 SYGVKD. CDR3 region: CAISARGTGRENEKLFF. DNA of the CDR3: TGTGCCATCAGTGCCCGGGGGACAGGGCGAGAGAATGAAAAACTGTTTTTT.

The chain uses TRBV28 and TRBJ1-5, with D possibly TRBD1 on 6 matching bases. V lost 6 bases and J 4 bases, leaving 13 bases between the germline ends. The CDR3 covers 14 residues. The germline CDR1 and CDR2 sequences are MDHEN and SYDVKM. CDR3 sequence: CASSLGTKNQPQHF. In DNA form, the CDR3 reads TGTGCCAGCAGCCTCGGGACAAAGAATCAGCCCCAGCATTTT.

The genes are TRBV7-2 and TRBJ2-3; D is unresolved. Trimming took off 3 bases at V and 2 bases at J, with 12 bases between the two ends. There are 15 residues in the CDR3. Per germline, CDR1 SGHTA and CDR2 FQGNSA. The CDR3 reads CASSFLGPPTDTQYF. CDR3 sequence (DNA): TGTGCCAGCAGCTTCCTAGGGCCTCCCACAGATACGCAGTATTTT.

The gene calls are TRBV5-1 and TRBJ2-5; D possibly matches TRBD1 or TRBD2 (5 bases each). Germline V gene sequence: CDR1 SGHRS, CDR2 YFSETQ. The V and J ends lost 4 bases and 1 base respectively, with 11 bases between them. This CDR3 has 14 residues. CDR3 nucleotides: TGCGCCAGCAGCGAGGGTGGGGCCCAAGAGACCCAGTACTTC. Protein sequence: CASSEGGAQETQYF.

The rearrangement links TRBV7-9 to TRBJ2-5, with 7 bases aligning to TRBD1. The J call may not be correct, given that the DNA end is closer to TRBJ2-7. Germline-derived CDR1 and CDR2 are SEHNR and FQNEAQ (reference sequence). The CDR3 spans 14 residues. Here the CDR3 reads CASSYPGQTYEQYF. DNA for the CDR3: TGTGCCAGCAGCTATCCGGGACAGACCTACGAGCAGTACTTC.